This T cell receptor beta chain was recovered during a study of low-dose radiotherapy and immunotherapy resistance in tumors. Study in general: Patients were treated with intravenous nivolumab at 240 mg every two weeks and were also dosed with ipilimumab at 1 mg/kg every six weeks.

This clonotype was found many times. Regarding time point: before trial treatment. Low-dose radiotherapy and low-dose cyclophosphamide, together with aspirin, ipilimumab and nivolumab, were given to donors. TRAV- and TRBV-specific primers were used for first-strand cDNA, which covered alpha and beta chains. TCRs were amplified for approximately 21 PCR cycles with a constant-region primer and V-primer adapter. TCRdb re-called the reads through MiXCR, storing one row per CDR3 protein. In the table there are some 85,000 distinct CDR3 sequences, approximately 20% of which are singletons. The CDR3 spans 16 residues. CDR1 and CDR2 from the germline V gene are SGHTA and FQGNSA. Unmatched junction bases numbered 12, after V lost 4 bases and J lost 7 bases.

The clonotype comes from a male donor with prostate cancer. The input for sequencing was PBMCs, taken before treatment. The rearrangement uses TRBV7-2 and TRBJ2-7; 11 positions match TRBD2. CDR3 loop: CASSSRLAGTPGEQYF. CDR3 DNA sequence: TGTGCCAGCAGCTCGCGACTAGCGGGGACCCCGGGGGAGCAGTACTTC.